Each of the 2 T cell receptor beta chains below was sequenced from the same sample in a study of PD-1 blockade in classical Hodgkin lymphoma. The data were produced by immunoSEQ multiplex PCR, yet TCRdb's version contains in-frame clones alone and is incomplete. Of tens of thousands of clones in the sample, approximately 78% are singletons; the top ten hold around a tenth. Relapse after autologous stem cell transplantation occurred in every patient, and brentuximab vedotin exposure varied. Sequencing was performed on peripheral blood mononuclear cells (PBMCs), taken before the second cycle of nivolumab. The receptor source for this set is a human donor with classical Hodgkin lymphoma.

J is TRBJ2-7 and V is TRBV21-1. TRBV21-1 is a recognized pseudogene. This CDR3 contains 16 residues. CDR3 DNA: TGTGCCAGCAGCAACCCTGACGTCGGAATAGGCTACGAGCAGTACTTC. This gives the protein CASSNPDVGIGYEQYF.

This clone was seen a few times. The CDR3 sequence: CASSQGLAGAYTQYF. Written as DNA, the CDR3 is TGCGCCAGCAGCCAGGGGCTAGCGGGGGCGTATACGCAGTATTTT. The V call is TRBV4-1, the J call TRBJ2-3; 10 bases map to TRBD2. V shed 3 bases and J 7 bases; nucleotides not matched to a gene: 7. CDR1 is MGHRA, CDR2 YSYEKL, per germline. The CDR3 is 15 amino acids.